Listed here is a single T cell receptor (beta chain). The antigen it binds to is not known. These data come from a study of cytomegalovirus exposure and HLA in healthy donors (TCRdb year 2017). About the full investigation: In an earlier analysis of 550 to 750 of the donors, 276 Gb of sequence data and 100 million or so unique TCR beta sequences from 180 million or so T cells were reported. An early release covering roughly 600 HLA-typed donors comprised about 320 gigabases of sequencing data and tens of millions of unique TCR sequences. Of the 300 to 500 genotyped donors, more than 75% were placed in the genetic ancestry cluster associated with self-reported Caucasian donors. The study aimed to test whether cataloging public T cell receptors could reveal signatures of past pathogen exposure. The T cell repertoires of roughly 660 subjects were profiled by immunosequencing and related to cytomegalovirus serostatus. Along with the roughly 670-subject first cohort, a separate validation cohort of approximately 110 different subjects was used. High-throughput TCR immunosequencing, statistical association of individual TCRs with disease status, and machine learning were combined to predict cytomegalovirus infection status. A later analysis re-analyzed previously published TCR beta repertoires from approximately 670 donors and added high-resolution HLA genotyping to study TCR occurrence patterns. Rather than using new phenotypic data, the later analysis identified candidate immune exposures from TCR beta sequences and from how often those sequences occurred across donors. In an earlier analysis of 500 to 650 of the donors, high-throughput TCR beta sequencing was used to judge whether each TCR beta V gene segment behaved as functional or pseudogenic. Donor age, sex, ethnicity and CMV serostatus were compiled alongside the repertoire data. A later genetic analysis used genome-wide SNP genotypes for about 55% of the 666 donors, treating that subset as a discovery cohort. All discovery cohort repertoires had been generated using a single sequencing platform. Both class I and class II loci were covered by HLA typing, at four-digit resolution. Typing coverage varied by locus: about 620-640 donors for A, B, C, DRB1 and DQB1; approximately 500 for DQA1; about 590 for DPA1; approximately 470 for DPB1. Roughly 5 DR-DQ haplotypes were treated as single units for association and clustering because of strong linkage in the cohort. Among some 400 genotyped donors of the cohort, an average of roughly 230,000 unique TCR beta nucleotide sequences was sequenced per donor, of which about 18% were non-productive. The full study reports these points: Because HLA typing was unavailable for some donors at each locus, only the typed subset was used in association tests. The sequencing pipeline was judged likely to have produced a cluster of highly shared sequence variants as a technical artifact. In a later analysis, 16,951 TCR beta sequences were associated with specific HLA alleles at a false discovery rate of 0.05. In a later genetic analysis, a missense DCLRE1C variant was associated with V-gene and J-gene trimming of TCR beta chains, and the association was replicated in an independent cohort. A later genetic analysis reported fewer N-insertions in productive TCRs among donors in an Asian-associated ancestry cluster than the roughly 700-donor mean. While some public TCRs were present in many individuals, most TCR sequences turned up only very rarely across donors. For the cohort, immune exposure information was limited to CMV serostatus. Assigning TCR associations to individual alleles was difficult when HLA alleles, especially DR and DQ, strongly co-occurred. According to a later analysis, TCR association rates differed among HLA loci, with DRB1 alleles showing the most associated TCRs and HLA-C alleles showing the fewest. The cohort was sequenced for TCR beta chains only, and without alpha or paired-chain data the features that could be detected were limited. The classifier was reported to diagnose cytomegalovirus status with high specificity and sensitivity in both the original cohort and the validation cohort. In a later analysis, several top co-occurrence clusters were reported to appear linked to parvovirus B19, influenza, CMV and Epstein-Barr virus. The presence/absence analyses assumed that sequencing depth was roughly uniform across donors, and that assumption may not be true. A few of the identified cytomegalovirus-associated TCR beta chains were confirmed in vitro to be specific for cytomegalovirus antigens. Because counts were too low, around 17 rarely observed V segments, including chromosome 9 orphons, were left out of the earlier analysis of about 500 of the donors. The study listed over 150 TCR beta chains as associated with cytomegalovirus. In an earlier analysis of approximately 590 of the donors, most TCR beta V segments were observed in productive rearrangements about 87% or about 30% of the time, broadly matching IMGT annotations. It was suggested by the authors that the approach could potentially be generalized to other disease states and immunological phenotypes. Linkage disequilibrium might explain the correlated functional status among segregating V segments, but an unknown experimental factor could not be excluded. Compared with equally common non-associated chains, HLA-associated TCR beta chains in a later analysis were more clonally expanded and had lower generation probabilities. Some IMGT-functional V segments, including TRBV6-2 and TRBV6-3, could not be told apart with the 87-base-pair reads, so those segments were excluded. A further reported finding was that TCR beta sequences accurately predicted the HLA-A and HLA-B alleles for most subjects in the first cohort. A later analysis found that most CMV-associated TCR beta chains appeared HLA-restricted, with HLA associations seemingly driven largely by CMV exposure.

The cohort was made up of approximately 700 healthy bone marrow donors. All cohort members were sampled while nominally healthy, although unrecorded immune exposures were likely present. The donor was CMV seronegative and was included in the group of 352 seronegative cohort members. A peripheral blood sample was collected from each donor, and TCR beta sequencing was performed on peripheral blood mononuclear cells. Genomic DNA was extracted from the blood cell samples with the Qiagen DNeasy Blood Extraction Kit. Deletion took 2 bases off V and 0 bases off J, with a span of 8 bases between the germline ends. As encoded in the germline V gene, CDR1 is MNHEY while CDR2 is SVGAGI. There are 15 amino acids in the CDR3, from cysteine to phenylalanine inclusive. Only the CDR3 portion is preserved as DNA: 45 bases, with reading frame beginning at the first base. Library preparation was by the immunoSEQ multiplex PCR assay. For the multiplex PCR, a mixture combining 60 forward primers for TCR Vbeta segments and 13 reverse primers for TCR Jbeta segments was used. The CDR3 region of rearranged TCR beta genes was amplified from genomic DNA by a multiplex PCR assay. Amplified TCR beta libraries were sequenced as 87-base-pair reads on the Illumina HiSeq System. Concerning the study's data processing: Across the 700 or so repertoires, a later analysis counted tens of millions of unique TCR beta chains, around 11 million of which were shared by at least two donors. A nearest-neighbor algorithm error-corrected the raw reads and collapsed the reads into unique sequences, merging closely related sequences to remove PCR and sequencing errors. Alignment of CDR3 sequences to IMGT reference sequences was used to assign V, D and J gene segments. For a sequence to be retained, a match of at least six nucleotides was required to both a V gene segment and a J gene segment. A rearrangement was called productive if the CDR3 had no stop codons and remained in frame with V and J, and every other rearrangement was called non-productive. CDR3 was defined by IMGT convention, running from the second conserved V-encoded cysteine to the conserved J-encoded phenylalanine. The earlier analysis of about 500 of the donors excluded sequences that lacked an unambiguous match to a single V gene segment. An earlier analysis of under 750 of the donors called V segments functional above 56.7% productive rearrangements and segregating when the between-donor standard deviation exceeded 5%. A statistical classification framework was built for diagnosing cytomegalovirus status from the catalog of TCR beta chain sequences. In a later analysis, TCR nucleotide sequences were compared against IMGT/GENE-DB human TR gene sequences so that V and J genes could be assigned. A later analysis assigned CDR3 sequences and most-parsimonious VDJ recombination scenarios with the TCRdist pipeline. In a later analysis, each TCR beta chain was defined by its CDR3 amino acid sequence together with its V-gene family, and reads lacking a unique V-gene family were excluded. To address suspected cross-contamination and a sequencing artifact, a later analysis removed a few hundred highly shared, low-generation-probability nucleotide sequences. In a later analysis, a clonal expansion index for each public chain was calculated from normalized within-repertoire ranks of inferred template counts. In a later analysis, generation probabilities were computed with a VDJ recombination model fitted to out-of-frame rearrangements, and the resulting probabilities were checked against IGoR. In a later analysis, TCR-TCR, TCR-HLA and TCR-CMV co-occurrence was scored with hypergeometric tests, and a repertoire-size bias correction was applied to TCR pairs. False discovery rates were estimated in a later analysis by permuting HLA or CMV assignments 20 times. In a later analysis, co-occurring TCRs were grouped with DBSCAN, and TCRdist sequence similarity was added when clustering was performed within HLA-allele-positive subsets. Repertoires with fewer than 30,000 or more than 120,000 public chains, plus five repertoires with anomalous nucleotide sharing, were excluded from co-occurrence clustering. TCRdb carries this immuneACCESS record with in-frame sequences only. Its versions omit some clonotypes, under half of them owing to an unresolved V gene in the studies checked, with the rest unexplained. D and trimming were read from the DNA, whereas the V and J calls and clone size are those reported in that table. This sample's table lists around 75,000 clones. Around 1.6% of the sample is in the top ten clones.

The receptor was derived from an older woman in good health and CMV-seronegative. Sequencing was carried out using PBMCs. The chain joins TRBV6-5 to TRBJ1-3, with a weak D call of TRBD1 (5 bases match). The CDR3 protein is CASSYDSNSGNTIYF. The sequenced DNA is TGTGCCAGCAGTTACGACAGTAACTCTGGAAACACCATATATTTT.